This T cell receptor beta chain was captured in a study of cytomegalovirus exposure and HLA in healthy donors. Concerning this clone itself: Its antigen is currently unknown.

Clones were read by immunoSEQ multiplex PCR, and TCRdb kept only the in-frame ones, dropping some. The sample consists of under 95,000 clones, under 95% of them appearing once. Whole-study results and caveats: Altogether, 170 or so TCR beta chains were recorded as cytomegalovirus-associated. The classifier was said to identify cytomegalovirus status with high specificity and sensitivity. A later analysis found first-cohort TCR clusters tended to co-occur in the 100 to 150 validation repertoires.

The CDR3 length is 16 residues. The V segment lost 5 bases and the J segment 4 bases; nucleotides outside the gene matches: 10. The V gene's germline CDR1 is MGHRA and CDR2 YSYEKL. The study drew the donors from its approximately 110-subject validation cohort, separate from the approximately 700-subject first cohort. The V gene is TRBV4-1, the J gene TRBJ1-4, with 7 bases that match TRBD1. Sequenced material: PBMCs. The clonotype comes from a man aged 25 to 40 in good health and CMV-seronegative. The CDR3 DNA sequence: TGCGCCAGCAGCGCGGGACAGATCAATTTTAATGAAAAACTGTTTTTT. Translated, it gives CASSAGQINFNEKLFF.